These T cell receptor beta chains were read from a single sample in a study of CD8 T cells in Susac syndrome. Via MiXCR, TCRdb re-called the immunoSEQ multiplex PCR reads, giving one row per CDR3 protein. The profile shows hundreds of thousands of distinct CDR3 sequences, more than 80% of them singletons. The source material was CD8+ T cells from PBMCs. Every receptor here comes from a human donor with multiple sclerosis. Each CDR3 is given with its conserved first and last residue. D genes are given only for firm matches. Clone size, where shown, is once, few, many, or a class for clones that have expanded.

V gene	D gene	clone size	J gene	CDR3 DNA	CDR3 protein
TRBV29-1	.	.	TRBJ2-2	TGCAGCGTTGAATTCGAATCGGTGAGCGGGGAGCTGTTTTTT	CSVEFESVSGELFF
TRBV9	TRBD1	once	TRBJ1-1	TGTGCCAGCAGCTCCGGACAGGGGGCGGACACTGAAGCTTTCTTT	CASSSGQGADTEAFF
TRBV5-4	.	.	TRBJ2-3	TGTGCCAGCAGCCCCTGGGAGGCGAGCACAGATACGCAGTATTTT	CASSPWEASTDTQYF
TRBV6-1	.	.	TRBJ2-5	TGTGCCAGCAGCCTACAGGGGAGGGGAGAGACCCAGTACTTC	CASSLQGRGETQYF
TRBV6-5	.	.	TRBJ1-3	TGTGCCAGCAAAGTGTTCTCTGGAAACACCATATATTTT	CASKVFSGNTIYF
TRBV6-2/TRBV6-3	.	.	TRBJ2-7	TGTGCCAGCAGCCCCGACTCTTTAAGCTCCTACGAGCAGTACTTC	CASSPDSLSSYEQYF
TRBV27	.	few	TRBJ2-7	TGTGCCAGCAGTTCACCAGGGACAGAGCAGTACTTC	CASSSPGTEQYF
TRBV20-1	.	once	TRBJ2-1	TGCAGTGCTAGAGTTACTAGCCACAATGAGCAGTTCTTC	CSARVTSHNEQFF
TRBV27	.	.	TRBJ2-1	TGTGCCAGCACGACAGCTTACAATGAGCAGTTCTTC	CASTTAYNEQFF
TRBV28	TRBD2	.	TRBJ2-1	TGTGCCAGCACTTTAGACGGGAGGGACTACAATGAGCAGTTCTTC	CASTLDGRDYNEQFF
TRBV4-1	.	.	TRBJ2-1	TGCGCCAGCAGCCTTGCGGTAGAGGAGGTATCCCCCTACAATGAGCAGTTCTTC	CASSLAVEEVSPYNEQFF
TRBV30	.	.	TRBJ1-3	TGTGCCTGGAGTGGGCAGACTGGAAACACCATATATTTT	CAWSGQTGNTIYF
TRBV7-9	.	.	TRBJ2-5	TGTGCCAGCACCTCGGCGCGGGACGGGGAGACCCAGTACTTC	CASTSARDGETQYF
TRBV7-9	.	.	TRBJ1-1	TGTGCCAGCAGCTTATCCATGGGACCAGCCGACACTGAAGCTTTCTTT	CASSLSMGPADTEAFF